One T cell receptor beta chain is described in this entry. This specimen comes from a study of T cells in Graves' hyperthyroidism and ophthalmopathy. Trimming stripped 10 bases from V and 4 bases from J, with 20 bases between. Per germline, CDR1 LNHDA and CDR2 SQIVND (reference sequence). This CDR3 is 14 amino acids long. Template material for amplifying TCR beta CDR3 regions consisted of RNA transcripts. HTBI primers were the set used in a first-round RT-PCR of the TCR CDR3. MiXCR was run by TCRdb on the multiplex PCR reads, yielding one entry per CDR3 protein. The data show more than 500,000 distinct CDR3 sequences, just over 45% seen once.

The TCR comes from an adult woman with Graves' disease, either hyperthyroidism or ophthalmopathy (not recorded which). Material for sequencing was peripheral blood or thyroid tissue (not recorded which). The chain joins TRBV19 to TRBJ2-7; a weak D match, TRBD2 (6 bases). As DNA, the CDR3 is TGTGCCATTGTGCGGCAGGTCGGGAGATACGAGCAGTACTTC. It is translated as CAIVRQVGRYEQYF.